Sequencing of this TCR beta chain was carried out in a study of blood T cell repertoires in COVID-19. Study in general: T cells, B-cell-depleted T cells, or PBMCs provided the cDNA or gDNA that served as material.

Participants were aged 18 to 89 years from about two dozen US areas. Assignment of participants to cohorts was predicated upon participant-reported clinical history. In the source study's methods: Researchers report that nucleated cell counts were estimated from reference gene primer amplification. TCRdb's copy holds only in-frame clones and misses some; the assay was immunoSEQ multiplex PCR. V and J calls plus clone size are reproduced from that table; the DNA served to infer D and trimming. The repertoire has some 300,000 clones, roughly 86% of them found once; the top ten carry 1%. V was shortened by 5 bases and J by 2 bases, with 13 bases between the two germline ends. The CDR3 loop spans 15 amino acids. Germline V gives CDR1 MDHEN, CDR2 SYDVKM.

The sample comprised PBMCs or T cells enriched from blood (not recorded which). The clonotype was recovered from a woman younger than 45 who had recovered from COVID-19. The rearrangement joins TRBV28 to TRBJ1-5, with a possible D match to TRBD1 (6 bases). Here the CDR3 reads CASSPGTHGNQPQHF. DNA of the CDR3: TGTGCCAGCAGTCCTGGGACACATGGCAATCAGCCCCAGCATTTT.